The present T cell receptor (beta chain) was sequenced within a study of blood T cell repertoires in COVID-19. Across the whole study: COVID-19 samples from acute and convalescent phases originated in the United States, Italy and Spain. The cDNA or gDNA used as material had been derived from T cells, B-cell-depleted T cells, or PBMCs.

The CDR3 contains 16 residues. Germline V CDR1 and CDR2: LGHNA, YNFKEQ. V dropped 0 bases and J dropped 2 bases, with 12 bases sitting between them. TCRdb's table, derived via immunoSEQ multiplex PCR, lists solely in-frame clones and lacks some. The table records about 97,000 clones, about 84% of them present only once. The material sequenced was peripheral blood. This clonotype was obtained from a man aged 60 to 69 with acute or convalescent COVID-19. The J gene is TRBJ2-3, the V gene TRBV4-2; no clear D gene. The CDR3 DNA sequence: TGTGCCAGCAGCCAAGATAAAGGCGGTTTCACAGATACGCAGTATTTT. This gives the protein CASSQDKGGFTDTQYF.